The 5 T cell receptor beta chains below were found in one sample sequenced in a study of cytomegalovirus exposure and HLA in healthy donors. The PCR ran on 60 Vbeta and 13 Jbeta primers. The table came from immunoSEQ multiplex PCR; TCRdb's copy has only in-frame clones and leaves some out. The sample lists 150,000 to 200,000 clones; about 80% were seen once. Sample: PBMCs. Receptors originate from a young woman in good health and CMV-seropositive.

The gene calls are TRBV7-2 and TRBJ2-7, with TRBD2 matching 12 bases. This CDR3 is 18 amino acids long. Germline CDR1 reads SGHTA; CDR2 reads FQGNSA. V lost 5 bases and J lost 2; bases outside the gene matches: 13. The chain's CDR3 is CASSRTASGRGRTYEQYF. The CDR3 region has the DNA TGTGCCAGCAGCCGGACCGCTAGCGGGAGGGGAAGAACCTACGAGCAGTACTTC.

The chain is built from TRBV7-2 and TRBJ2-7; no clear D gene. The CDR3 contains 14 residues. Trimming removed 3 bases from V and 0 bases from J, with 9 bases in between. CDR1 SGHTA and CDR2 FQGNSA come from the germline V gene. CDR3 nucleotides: TGTGCCAGCAGCTTCGACTGGAGCTCCTACGAGCAGTACTTC. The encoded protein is CASSFDWSSYEQYF.

The CDR3 nucleotides are TGTGCCATCAGTGAGGAGGGGGCGCCGGGCAATCAGCCCCAGCATTTT. As protein: CAISEEGAPGNQPQHF. The chain links TRBV10-3 to TRBJ1-5; 7 positions agree with TRBD1. The CDR3 runs to 16 residues. V lost 2 bases and J lost 2; bases outside the gene matches: 6. Germline V gene lookup returns CDR1 ENHRY and CDR2 SYGVKD.

CDR3 sequence: CASSGSGNYGYTF. The CDR3 DNA reads TGTGCCAGCAGTGGGTCAGGGAACTATGGCTACACCTTC. The chain has TRBV6-1 and TRBJ1-2; TRBD1 is a possible D gene (5 bases). Germline V CDR1 and CDR2: MNHNS, SASEGT. CDR3 length equals 13 residues. The V end lost 4 bases, the J end lost 2 bases, and 8 bases lay between the germline ends.

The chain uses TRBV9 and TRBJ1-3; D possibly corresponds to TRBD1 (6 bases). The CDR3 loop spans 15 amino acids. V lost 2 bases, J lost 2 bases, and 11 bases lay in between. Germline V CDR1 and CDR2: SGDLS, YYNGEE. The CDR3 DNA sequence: TGTGCCAGCAGCGTCCAGGGGAATGCTGGAAACACCATATATTTT. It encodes CASSVQGNAGNTIYF.